The present entry profiles one T cell receptor beta chain with its context. Antigen specificity is unknown. The junction does not match germline at one end; this may be a read error. The data stem from a study of T-cell memory formation after mild COVID-19. TCRdb passed the 5' RACE reads through MiXCR, listing each CDR3 protein once. The repertoire holds 530,000 or so distinct CDR3 sequences, with 17% as singletons. The CDR3 extends over 16 amino acids. Germline loops: CDR1 SGHTS, CDR2 YDEGEE. Study findings and constraints: Clones that contracted clustered mainly in CM and EM if CD4+ and in EMRA if CD8+.

The source material was PBMCs or a T cell subset sorted from them (not recorded which). The clonotype originates from an adult woman who had mild COVID-19 (a few samples of this study predate the infection). Cell type and time point are not known. The V and J genes are TRBV5-8 and TRBJ2-7, with D possibly matching TRBD2 (6 bases). CDR3 DNA: TGTGCCAGCAGCTCAGGAGGGGTCGGCACCCTCCACGAGAAGTACTTC. It codes for CASSSGGVGTLHEKYF.